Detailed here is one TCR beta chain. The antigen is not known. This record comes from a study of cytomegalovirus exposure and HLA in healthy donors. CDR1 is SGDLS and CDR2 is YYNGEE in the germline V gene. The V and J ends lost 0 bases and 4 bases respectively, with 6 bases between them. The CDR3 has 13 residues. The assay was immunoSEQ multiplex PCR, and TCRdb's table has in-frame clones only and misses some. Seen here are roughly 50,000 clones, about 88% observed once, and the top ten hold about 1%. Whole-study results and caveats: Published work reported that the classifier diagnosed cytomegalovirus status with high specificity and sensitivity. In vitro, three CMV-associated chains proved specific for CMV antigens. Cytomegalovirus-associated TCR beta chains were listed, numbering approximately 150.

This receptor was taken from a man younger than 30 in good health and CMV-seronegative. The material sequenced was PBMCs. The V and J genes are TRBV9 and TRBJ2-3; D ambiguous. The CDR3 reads CASSVGAADTQYF. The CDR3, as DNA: TGTGCCAGCAGCGTAGGGGCTGCAGATACGCAGTATTTT.